The 15 T cell receptor beta chains in this list originate from one sample, sequenced in a study of cytomegalovirus exposure and HLA in healthy donors (dated 2017 in TCRdb). Libraries were constructed by the immunoSEQ multiplex PCR assay. A mixture of 60 forward primers for TCR Vbeta segments and 13 reverse primers for TCR Jbeta segments was used in the multiplex PCR. The clones in this table, taken by TCRdb from immuneACCESS, are in-frame only. Not every clone is retained; where verified, under half of the shortfall comes from an unresolved V gene, and the cause of the rest is unknown. For this sample the table gives 200,000 to 250,000 clones, of which around four fifths were detected only once. Around 4% of the sample is taken by the ten largest. Sequencing used PBMCs. These receptors all come from a male donor in good health and CMV-seronegative.

The rearrangement uses TRBV5-1 and TRBJ2-1; the D gene is possibly TRBD2 (5 bases). Trimming shortened V by 3 bases and J by 5 bases, and 15 bases separated the two germline ends. This CDR3 region has 15 residues. Germline loops: CDR1 SGHRS, CDR2 YFSETQ. CDR3 nucleotide sequence: TGCGCCAGCAGCTCCCAAGGGAGTAACCACAATGAGCAGTTCTTC. Its protein product is CASSSQGSNHNEQFF. The complete variable domain, with remaining parts taken from reference TRBV5-1 and TRBJ2-1, reads KAGVTQTPRYLIKTRGQQVTLSCSPISGHRSVSWYQQTPGQGLQFLFEYFSETQRNKGNFPGRFSGRQFSNSRSEMNVSTLELGDSALYLCASSSQGSNHNEQFFGPGTRLTVL.

The count of this clone is one. CDR3 nucleotide sequence: TGTGCCAGCAGCTTAGGATCACCAGGGACCGGGGAGCTGTTTTTT. Encoded protein: CASSLGSPGTGELFF. The chain recombines TRBV7-9 with TRBJ2-2; D may be TRBD1 (5 bases). V lost 1 base, J lost 5 bases, and 11 bases lay in between. Germline V gene sequence: CDR1 SEHNR, CDR2 FQNEAQ (reference sequence). The CDR3 is 15 residues long.

This chain links TRBV6-1 with TRBJ2-4; 7 positions agree with TRBD1. Looked up from germline, CDR1 is MNHNS and CDR2 is SASEGT. V dropped 1 base and J dropped 3; count of bases not matched to a gene: 0. The CDR3 is made up of 14 amino acids. CDR3 in DNA: TGTGCCAGCAGTGAAGGGACAGGCAAAAACATTCAGTACTTC. It specifies CASSEGTGKNIQYF.

The CDR3 region is CASSINQAVGAFF. Here the CDR3 DNA reads TGTGCCAGTAGTATCAACCAGGCAGTTGGAGCTTTCTTT. The J gene is TRBJ1-1, the V gene TRBV19, with D hard to call. The V and J ends lost 3 bases and 10 bases respectively, with 15 bases between them. The CDR3 is made up of 13 amino acids. Germline V lookup: CDR1 LNHDA, CDR2 SQIVND (reference sequence).

This chain links TRBV6-1 with TRBJ1-2; no firm D call. The germline V gene encodes CDR1 MNHNS and CDR2 SASEGT. V lost 3 bases and J lost 4, with 9 bases in between. The CDR3 is 13 amino acids. CDR3: CASSEEGGYGYTF. Written as DNA, the CDR3 is TGTGCCAGCAGTGAGGAGGGCGGCTATGGCTACACCTTC.

The chain recombines TRBV25-1 with TRBJ1-4; perhaps TRBD1 as D (6 bases). The V gene lost 5 bases and the J gene lost 4 bases, with 17 bases spanning the gap. CDR3 length: 16 residues. Germline V gene data show CDR1 as MGHDK and CDR2 as SYGVNS. This chain's CDR3 is CASSKQGQPFNEKLFF. CDR3 coding DNA: TGTGCCAGCAGTAAACAAGGACAGCCGTTTAATGAAAAACTGTTTTTT.

This clone appeared a single time. This chain connects TRBV19 to TRBJ2-1, with 7 bases lining up with TRBD2. J lost 0 bases, V lost 5 bases, and 7 bases had no gene match. The CDR3 extends over 16 amino acids. Germline V CDR1 and CDR2: LNHDA, SQIVND (reference sequence). The CDR3 region is CASSYPSGSSYNEQFF. CDR3 nucleotides: TGTGCCAGTAGTTACCCTAGCGGAAGCTCCTACAATGAGCAGTTCTTC.

This clone has only one observation. The chain links TRBV19 to TRBJ2-1, with D tentatively TRBD2 (5 bases). CDR3 length equals 16 residues. Trimming took off 5 bases at V and 5 bases at J, with 19 bases between the two ends. Germline CDR1 is LNHDA and CDR2 is SQIVND (reference sequence). This CDR3 is CASSFRGRPVNNEQFF. In DNA, the CDR3 is TGTGCCAGTAGTTTCCGGGGTAGACCGGTAAACAATGAGCAGTTCTTC.

This clone was counted a few times. V and J are TRBV4-1 and TRBJ1-1; no clear D gene. CDR1 and CDR2 (germline): MGHRA, YSYEKL. V was trimmed by 4 bases and J by 11 bases, leaving 14 bases between them. The CDR3 is 12 residues long. CDR3: CASSPDSRGAFF. CDR3 nucleotides: TGCGCCAGCAGCCCGGACTCGAGAGGCGCTTTCTTT.

The chain combines TRBV19 with TRBJ2-5; D is undetermined. Trimming removed 0 bases at V and 5 bases at J, with 7 bases between. Germline CDR1 reads LNHDA; CDR2 reads SQIVND (reference sequence). The CDR3 is made up of 13 amino acids. The DNA of the CDR3 is TGTGCCAGTAGTATAGAGGGCAGGGAGACCCAGTACTTC. Translating gives CASSIEGRETQYF.

V is TRBV9 and J is TRBJ2-7, with 9 bases matching TRBD2. Germline-derived CDR1 and CDR2 are SGDLS and YYNGEE. The CDR3 contains 16 residues. Unmatched junction bases numbered 10, after V lost 3 bases and J lost 3 bases. CDR3 sequence: CASSASLLAGIYEQYF. CDR3 DNA sequence: TGTGCCAGCAGCGCGTCCCTCCTAGCGGGGATCTACGAGCAGTACTTC.

V and J are TRBV5-6 and TRBJ2-5, with D perhaps TRBD2 (6 bases). With the DNA end fitting TRBJ2-7 better, the J assignment may be wrong. The CDR3 is 18 amino acids. Germline loops: CDR1 SGHDT, CDR2 YYEEEE. CDR3 DNA sequence: TGTGCCAGCAGCGGATCAGGATTACCCCTGGAGGGATCCTACGAGCAGTACTTC. Amino acids: CASSGSGLPLEGSYEQYF.

V is TRBV6-1 and J is TRBJ1-2; possible D gene TRBD1, 5 bases. Germline V gives CDR1 MNHNS, CDR2 SASEGT. The CDR3 extends over 13 amino acids. The ends were cut back, 1 base at V and 7 bases at J, with 10 bases in the middle. CDR3 sequence reads: CASSEVGGVGYTF. The CDR3 DNA sequence: TGTGCCAGCAGTGAAGTGGGAGGGGTTGGCTACACCTTC.

V and J are TRBV11-2 and TRBJ2-1; 7 bases map to TRBD2. The CDR3 sequence is 15 residues long. Germline CDR1 is SGHAT and CDR2 is FQNNGV. V trimming: 1 base; J trimming: 6 bases; junction bases outside the gene matches: 6. CDR3 coding DNA: TGTGCCAGCAGCTTAGTTGCGGGAGAGTTCAATGAGCAGTTCTTC. Protein sequence: CASSLVAGEFNEQFF.

The chain recombines TRBV29-1 with TRBJ1-2; 9 bases are a match to TRBD1. This CDR3 region has 14 residues. V trimming: 3 bases; J trimming: 1 base; junction bases outside the gene matches: 3. CDR1 SQVTM and CDR2 ANQGSEA come from the germline V gene. CDR3 in DNA: TGCAGCGTTGACCGGACAGGGGTTAACTATGGCTACACCTTC. Translated, it gives CSVDRTGVNYGYTF.